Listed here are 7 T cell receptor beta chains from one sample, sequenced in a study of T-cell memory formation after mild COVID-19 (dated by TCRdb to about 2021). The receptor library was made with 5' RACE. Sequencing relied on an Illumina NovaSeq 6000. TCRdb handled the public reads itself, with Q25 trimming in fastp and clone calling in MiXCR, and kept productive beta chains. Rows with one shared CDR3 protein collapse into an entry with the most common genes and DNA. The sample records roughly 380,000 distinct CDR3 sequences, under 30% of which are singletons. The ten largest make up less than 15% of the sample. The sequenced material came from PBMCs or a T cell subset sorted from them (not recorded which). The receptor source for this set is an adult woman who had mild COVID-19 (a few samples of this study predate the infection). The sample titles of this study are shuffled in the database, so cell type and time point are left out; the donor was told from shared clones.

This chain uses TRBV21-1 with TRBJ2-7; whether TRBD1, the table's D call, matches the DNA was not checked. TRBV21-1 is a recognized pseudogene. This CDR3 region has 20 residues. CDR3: CASSKPCVHLQVPSSYEQYF. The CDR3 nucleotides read TGTGCCAGCAGCAAACCTTGCGTCCATCTACAGGTACCGAGCTCCTACGAGCAGTACTTC.

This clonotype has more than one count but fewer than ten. CDR3 region: CASSHRNQHANYGYTF. The CDR3 bases are TGTGCCAGCAGTCATCGAAACCAGCACGCTAACTATGGCTACACCTTC. The V and J genes are TRBV7-9 and TRBJ1-2, with D unclear. Germline CDR1 is SEHNR and CDR2 is FQNEAQ (reference sequence). CDR3 length equals 16 residues. Trimming removed 6 bases at V and 0 bases at J, with 17 bases between.

CDR3 region: CASSSRGDPPYEQYF. Written as DNA, the CDR3 is TGTGCCAGCAGTTCCCGGGGGGACCCACCCTACGAGCAGTACTTC. This chain joins TRBV28 and TRBJ2-7; 7 nucleotides line up with TRBD2. The germline CDR1 and CDR2 sequences are MDHEN and SYDVKM. The CDR3 totals 15 residues. V dropped 4 bases and J dropped 2; count of bases not matched to a gene: 8.

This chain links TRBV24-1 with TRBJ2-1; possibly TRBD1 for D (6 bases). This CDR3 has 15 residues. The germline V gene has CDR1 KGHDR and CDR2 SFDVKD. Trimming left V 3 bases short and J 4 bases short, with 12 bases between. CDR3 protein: CATSDPTTGYNEQFF. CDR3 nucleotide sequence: TGTGCCACCAGTGATCCCACAACAGGGTACAATGAGCAGTTCTTC.

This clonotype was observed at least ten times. CDR3 in amino acids: CASSQAGGSWTQYF. The CDR3 DNA reads as TGCGCCAGCAGCCAAGCTGGGGGCAGTTGGACCCAGTACTTC. This chain joins TRBV4-1 and TRBJ2-5; maybe TRBD1 (6 bases). V lost 1 base to trimming and J lost 7 bases, with 13 bases between them. Germline V CDR1 and CDR2: MGHRA, YSYEKL. This CDR3 contains 14 residues.

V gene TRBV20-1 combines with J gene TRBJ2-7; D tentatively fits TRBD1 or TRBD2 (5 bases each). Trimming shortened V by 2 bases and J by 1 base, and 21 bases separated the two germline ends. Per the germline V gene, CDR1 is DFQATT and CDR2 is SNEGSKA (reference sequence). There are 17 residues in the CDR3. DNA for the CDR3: TGCAGTGCTAGACCCCAGGTGGGGCAGGGAGTATCCTACGAGCAGTACTTC. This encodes CSARPQVGQGVSYEQYF.

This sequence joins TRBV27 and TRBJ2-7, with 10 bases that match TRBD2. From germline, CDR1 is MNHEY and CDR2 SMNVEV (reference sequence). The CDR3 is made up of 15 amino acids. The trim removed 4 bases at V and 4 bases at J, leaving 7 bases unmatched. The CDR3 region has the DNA TGTGCCAGCAGTTCGTCTAGCGGGAGCGGGTACGAGCAGTACTTC. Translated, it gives CASSSSSGSGYEQYF.